This T cell receptor (beta chain) was captured in a study of cytomegalovirus exposure and HLA in healthy donors. Study context: According to later analysis, the same platform produced the 120 validation and under 700 first-cohort repertoires.

The germline V gene has CDR1 MNHNS and CDR2 SASEGT. This CDR3 spans 18 amino acids. V was clipped by 4 bases and J by 4 bases, with 23 bases between them. Broader study findings: Cytomegalovirus-associated status was assigned to 150 or so TCR beta chains. According to reports, the classifier identified cytomegalovirus status with high specificity and sensitivity.

The table came from immunoSEQ multiplex PCR; TCRdb's copy has only in-frame clones and leaves some out. The data show over 150,000 clones, approximately 81% seen once. As regards this clone: As yet, its antigen is unknown.

What was sequenced was PBMCs. The chain combines TRBV6-1 with TRBJ1-3; no clear D gene. This TCR was recovered from a man aged 18 to 30 in good health and CMV-seropositive. This CDR3 reads CASSVRSSPVGPGNTIYF. DNA for the CDR3: TGTGCCAGCAGTGTCCGAAGTTCCCCCGTGGGCCCCGGAAACACCATATATTTT.